Presented here are 25 T cell receptor beta chains from one specimen sequenced in a study of human thymus T cells. TCRdb keeps only in-frame clones here, not all; method: immunoSEQ multiplex PCR. The sample records roughly 54,000 clones, 94% being singletons. Sequenced input: blood. The receptors originated from a boy younger than two with a congenital heart defect but otherwise immunologically healthy.

The chain has TRBV5-6 and TRBJ2-7; D may be TRBD2 (5 bases). The germline CDR1 and CDR2 sequences are SGHDT and YYEEEE. This CDR3 region has 16 residues. The V gene lost 2 bases and the J gene lost 0 bases, with 15 bases spanning the gap. The CDR3 protein is CASSFPGYLTSYEQYF. The CDR3 DNA sequence: TGTGCCAGCAGCTTCCCGGGGTACCTTACCTCCTACGAGCAGTACTTC.

The gene calls are TRBV27 and TRBJ2-1; 10 bases map to TRBD2. Trimming removed 8 bases from V and 0 bases from J; junction bases left unmatched: 7. The CDR3 sequence is 16 residues long. Germline V lookup: CDR1 MNHEY, CDR2 SMNVEV (reference sequence). CDR3 in amino acids: CASSISGGDSYNEQFF. CDR3 nucleotides: TGTGCCAGCTCCATCAGCGGGGGGGACTCCTACAATGAGCAGTTCTTC.

V gene TRBV7-2 combines with J gene TRBJ1-1; D uncertain. V was pared by 1 base and J by 5 bases, with 8 bases between. Germline V lookup: CDR1 SGHTA, CDR2 FQGNSA. CDR3 length equals 13 residues. CDR3 residues: CASSLGWETEAFF. The CDR3 DNA reads TGTGCCAGCAGCTTAGGGTGGGAAACTGAAGCTTTCTTT. The complete variable domain, with remaining parts taken from reference TRBV7-2 and TRBJ1-1, reads GAGVSQSPSNKVTEKGKDVELRCDPISGHTALYWYRQSLGQGLEFLIYFQGNSAPDKSGLPSDRFSAERTGGSVSTLTIQRTQQEDSAVYLCASSLGWETEAFFGQGTRLTVV.

The chain links TRBV7-9 to TRBJ1-1; weak D call: TRBD1 (6 bases). CDR1 and CDR2 from the germline V gene are SEHNR and FQNEAQ (reference sequence). This CDR3 is 17 amino acids long. Trimming shortened V by 1 base and J by 1 base, and 16 bases separated the two germline ends. CDR3: CASSLDYPGERNTEAFF. CDR3 coding DNA: TGTGCCAGCAGCTTAGATTATCCAGGGGAGAGGAACACTGAAGCTTTCTTT.

The V and J genes are TRBV30 and TRBJ1-2; D remains ambiguous. V lost 0 bases, J lost 4 bases, and 15 bases lay in between. Germline CDR1 GTSNPN, CDR2 SVGIG (reference sequence). The CDR3 contains 15 residues. CDR3 region: CAWSVVPRDVYGYTF. As DNA, the CDR3 is TGTGCCTGGAGTGTAGTCCCGAGAGACGTCTATGGCTACACCTTC.

The chain employs TRBV9 and TRBJ1-5; D remains unclear. Germline CDR1 is SGDLS and CDR2 is YYNGEE. Trimming pared 4 bases from V and 3 bases from J, leaving 11 bases between. The CDR3 has 14 amino acids. For the CDR3, the DNA is TGTGCCAGCAGCCCAGGCAGCCTCAATCAGCCCCAGCATTTT. It specifies CASSPGSLNQPQHF.

For the CDR3, the DNA is TGTGCCAGCCGCCCGGTCGGGGGGGAGACAGATACGCAGTATTTT. Translation: CASRPVGGETDTQYF. This chain joins TRBV6-6 and TRBJ2-3; 8 bases match TRBD2. V was pared by 8 bases and J by 3 bases, with 10 bases of the junction left unmatched. The CDR3 loop spans 15 amino acids. Germline V gene sequence: CDR1 MNHNY, CDR2 SVGAGI (reference sequence).

The rearrangement links TRBV29-1 to TRBJ2-1; D gene ambiguous. V lost 3 bases to trimming and J lost 0 bases, with 15 bases between them. CDR3 length equals 16 residues. Germline-derived CDR1 and CDR2 are SQVTM and ANQGSEA. The CDR3 here is CSVDGVGKSSYNEQFF. Written as DNA, the CDR3 is TGCAGCGTTGATGGGGTTGGGAAATCCTCCTACAATGAGCAGTTCTTC.

The J gene is TRBJ2-1, the V gene TRBV5-1, with D perhaps matching TRBD1 (5 bases). The V gene's germline CDR1 is SGHRS and CDR2 YFSETQ. The V end was cut by 1 base, the J end by 1 base, with 12 bases between. The CDR3 covers 16 residues. The CDR3 spells CASSLPPGSSYNEQFF. The CDR3 coding sequence is TGCGCCAGCAGCTTGCCCCCAGGGTCTTCCTACAATGAGCAGTTCTTC.

The V and J genes are TRBV27 and TRBJ2-7; D may be TRBD1 (6 bases). The CDR3 loop spans 13 amino acids. Germline lookup yields CDR1 MNHEY and CDR2 SMNVEV (reference sequence). Deletions cut 4 bases from V and 3 bases from J, with 10 bases between. As DNA, the CDR3 is TGTGCCAGCAGTTATGGGACATTCTACGAGCAGTACTTC. It specifies CASSYGTFYEQYF.

This sequence joins TRBV29-1 and TRBJ2-1, with 9 bases fitting TRBD2. Germline trimming cut 7 bases from V and 7 bases from J; bases unmatched to any gene: 11. CDR1 and CDR2 (germline): SQVTM, ANQGSEA. The CDR3 totals 14 residues. CDR3 sequence (DNA): TGCAGCGCCGAGTGGCGGGGGGGCCTAAATGAGCAGTTCTTC. The encoded protein is CSAEWRGGLNEQFF.

This clone was recorded once. The CDR3 reads CASSLTPGGSRETQYF. The CDR3 coding sequence is TGCGCCAGCAGCTTAACTCCGGGCGGGAGTCGAGAGACCCAGTACTTC. The chain joins TRBV5-1 to TRBJ2-5, with TRBD2 matching 7 bases. Trimming took 2 bases from V and 4 from J; bases not matched to a gene: 11. Germline values: CDR1 SGHRS, CDR2 YFSETQ. The length of the CDR3 is 16 residues.

This clone is a singleton in its sample. The chain links TRBV4-1 to TRBJ2-3; the D is unclear. This CDR3 is 14 amino acids long. CDR1 and CDR2 from the germline V gene are MGHRA and YSYEKL. V lost 0 bases, J lost 1 base, and 5 bases lay in between. The CDR3 sequence: CASSQDGGTDTQYF. In DNA form, the CDR3 reads TGCGCCAGCAGCCAAGATGGGGGCACAGATACGCAGTATTTT.

The chain has TRBV6-5 and TRBJ2-7; D perhaps matches TRBD2 (6 bases). Per the germline V gene, CDR1 is MNHEY and CDR2 is SVGAGI. Trimming removed 2 bases from V and 3 bases from J, with 14 bases in between. CDR3 length equals 15 residues. The CDR3 DNA sequence: TGTGCCAGCAGTTACGATGCGGCGGGGATCTACGAGCAGTACTTC. Its translation: CASSYDAAGIYEQYF.

This chain uses TRBV27 with TRBJ1-1; 12 bases fit TRBD1. From germline, CDR1 is MNHEY and CDR2 SMNVEV (reference sequence). V shed 5 bases and J 7 bases; nucleotides not matched to a gene: 8. This CDR3 comprises 15 residues. CDR3 region: CASSGTGTGGREAFF. For the CDR3, the DNA is TGTGCCAGCAGTGGGACCGGGACAGGGGGCCGTGAAGCTTTCTTT.

The chain recombines TRBV7-3 with TRBJ2-2, with 8 bases that match TRBD2. The trim removed 5 bases at V and 0 bases at J, leaving 5 bases unmatched. In germline, CDR1 is SGHTA, CDR2 FQGTGA. CDR3 length: 16 residues. CDR3 nucleotides: TGTGCCAGCAGCACTACGACTAGCGCGAACACCGGGGAGCTGTTTTTT. Encoded protein: CASSTTTSANTGELFF.

The gene calls are TRBV5-1 and TRBJ2-5; 8 positions agree with TRBD1. Germline trimming cut 0 bases from V and 2 bases from J; bases unmatched to any gene: 3. Germline lookup yields CDR1 SGHRS and CDR2 YFSETQ. This CDR3 is built from 15 residues. The CDR3 DNA follows: TGCGCCAGCAGCTTGGAACAGGGGGTACAAGAGACCCAGTACTTC. This translates into CASSLEQGVQETQYF. Full variable domain (outside the CDR3, taken from reference TRBV5-1 and TRBJ2-5): KAGVTQTPRYLIKTRGQQVTLSCSPISGHRSVSWYQQTPGQGLQFLFEYFSETQRNKGNFPGRFSGRQFSNSRSEMNVSTLELGDSALYLCASSLEQGVQETQYFGPGTRLLVL.

The V and J genes are TRBV4-2 and TRBJ2-7, with TRBD2 matching over 10 bases. The CDR3 runs to 17 residues. The trim removed 1 base at V and 0 bases at J, leaving 6 bases unmatched. Germline CDR1 reads LGHNA; CDR2 reads YNFKEQ. The CDR3 DNA reads as TGTGCCAGCAGCCAAGGGATGACTAGCGGGTACTCCTACGAGCAGTACTTC. It encodes CASSQGMTSGYSYEQYF.

This chain connects TRBV2 to TRBJ1-2; possible D gene TRBD1, 5 bases. Germline V CDR1 and CDR2: SNHLY, FYNNEI. This CDR3 comprises 11 residues. Trimming stripped 8 bases from V and 8 bases from J, with 12 bases between. The CDR3 here is CASWSGFGYTF. DNA of the CDR3: TGTGCCAGCTGGTCAGGGTTCGGCTACACCTTC.

The chain uses TRBV11-3 and TRBJ2-7; the D is unclear. Trimming pared 0 bases from V and 3 bases from J, leaving 18 bases between. Germline-derived CDR1 and CDR2 are SGHNT and YENEEA. This CDR3 has 17 residues. CDR3 coding DNA: TGTGCCAGCAGCTTAGATTTTCCGTATTTGGAATACTACGAGCAGTACTTC. The encoded protein is CASSLDFPYLEYYEQYF.

This sequence joins TRBV14 and TRBJ1-1, with no clear D. This CDR3 has 12 amino acids. V dropped 0 bases and J dropped 4 bases, with 3 bases sitting between them. The germline V gene has CDR1 SGHDN and CDR2 FVKESK. In DNA form, the CDR3 reads TGTGCCAGCAGCCAAGATCCCACTGAAGCTTTCTTT. Its protein is CASSQDPTEAFF.

On this clone itself: Other DNA sequences in this specimen translate into the identical CDR3. The rearrangement joins TRBV18 to TRBJ1-4; D possibly corresponds to TRBD1 (6 bases). CDR1 is KGHSH, CDR2 LQKENI, per germline. The CDR3 is made up of 14 amino acids. Trimming removed 6 bases at V and 8 bases at J, with 16 bases between. This CDR3 reads CASSPGGAREKLFF. In nucleotides, the CDR3 is TGTGCCAGCTCCCCTGGGGGGGCGCGAGAAAAACTGTTTTTT.

This clone was seen a single time. The rearrangement links TRBV2 to TRBJ2-6; 8 nucleotides line up with TRBD1. The germline CDR1 and CDR2 sequences are SNHLY and FYNNEI. This CDR3 has 16 amino acids. J was trimmed by 3 bases and V by 5 bases; bases with no gene match: 6. Here the CDR3 reads CASSNQGALGANVLTF. Here the CDR3 DNA reads TGTGCCAGCAGTAACCAGGGGGCGCTTGGGGCCAACGTCCTGACTTTC.

The DNA for the CDR3 is TGTGCCAGCCAGCTTCCCTACAATGAGCAGTTCTTC. Encoded protein: CASQLPYNEQFF. The chain has TRBV5-5 and TRBJ2-1; no firm D call. Germline V gives CDR1 SGHKS, CDR2 YYEKEE (reference sequence). CDR3 length: 12 residues. V dropped 7 bases and J dropped 2 bases, with 7 bases sitting between them. Full variable domain (outside the CDR3, taken from reference TRBV5-5 and TRBJ2-1): DAGVTQSPTHLIKTRGQQVTLRCSPISGHKSVSWYQQVLGQGPQFIFQYYEKEERGRGNFPDRFSARQFPNYSSELNVNALLLGDSALYLCASQLPYNEQFFGPGTRLTVL.

The chain is built from TRBV7-3 and TRBJ2-2; D uncertain. CDR3 length: 14 residues. V lost 5 bases, J lost 5 bases, and 12 bases lay in between. Per germline, CDR1 SGHTA and CDR2 FQGTGA. The CDR3, as DNA: TGTGCCAGCAGCCCCCGGGCTCTAACCGGGGAGCTGTTTTTT. The encoded protein is CASSPRALTGELFF. Full variable domain (remainder filled in from reference TRBV7-3 and TRBJ2-2): GAGVSQTPSNKVTEKGKYVELRCDPISGHTALYWYRQSLGQGPEFLIYFQGTGAADDSGLPNDRFFAVRPEGSVSTLKIQRTERGDSAVYLCASSPRALTGELFFGEGSRLTVL.